This is a list of T cell receptor beta chains from one sample in a study of neurological immune-mediated disorders. One entry per CDR3 protein results from TCRdb running MiXCR on the 5' RACE reads. The table lists 55,000 to 75,000 distinct CDR3 sequences, around 5.2% of them singletons. Sequenced material: PBMCs. The source of these receptors is a woman in her 30s with multiple sclerosis. Both conserved end residues are part of each CDR3. A D gene is named only where the DNA matches it firmly. Clone size is not always given. Where it is, it says once, few, many or a class for expanded clones.

TRBD2,TRBJ2-3,-,TRBV3-1,CASSQVFLAGTDTQYF,TGTGCCAGCAGCCAAGTTTTTTTAGCGGGGACAGATACGCAGTATTTT
-,TRBJ1-1,many,TRBV9,CASSVAAMNTEAFF,TGTGCCAGCAGCGTTGCGGCCATGAACACTGAAGCTTTCTTT
-,TRBJ2-1,many,TRBV18,CASSPALDFYNEQFF,TGTGCCAGCTCACCGGCACTAGATTTTTACAATGAGCAGTTCTTC
-,TRBJ1-3,few,TRBV10-2,CASSDGNLSSGNTIYF,TGCGCCAGCAGTGATGGGAACTTGAGCTCTGGAAACACCATATATTTT
-,TRBJ2-2,-,TRBV7-6,CASSLNGEHTGELFF,TGTGCCAGCAGCTTAAACGGGGAGCACACCGGGGAGCTGTTTTTT
-,TRBJ1-2,many,TRBV6-5,CASSYRDKNYGYTF,TGTGCCAGCAGTTATCGTGACAAAAACTATGGCTACACCTTC
-,TRBJ2-2,many,TRBV7-6,CASSPVATNTGELFF,TGTGCCAGCAGCCCCGTGGCAACGAACACCGGGGAGCTGTTTTTT
TRBD1,TRBJ1-2,few,TRBV6-5,CASSQGGAGETGDYTF,TGTGCCAGCAGTCAAGGGGGAGCGGGGGAGACAGGGGACTACACCTTC
-,TRBJ1-6,few,TRBV5-1,CASSFSQGGSPLHF,TGCGCCAGCAGCTTTTCACAGGGAGGATCACCCCTCCACTTT
-,TRBJ1-2,many,TRBV3-1,CASRPEGPLGIGYTF,TGTGCCAGCAGACCCGAGGGGCCCCTAGGAATTGGCTACACCTTC
-,TRBJ1-5,-,TRBV20-1,CSAGDPRSGNQPQNF,TGCAGTGCTGGGGACCCGAGGTCGGGCAATCAGCCCCAGAATTTT
-,TRBJ1-1,few,TRBV2,CASKPTFLNTEAFF,TGTGCCAGTAAACCTACCTTTTTGAACACTGAAGCTTTCTTT
-,TRBJ2-3,medium-sized,TRBV5-1,CASESGSSTDTQYF,TGCGCCAGCGAGAGCGGGTCTAGCACAGATACGCAGTATTTT
TRBD2,TRBJ2-3,many,TRBV20-1,CSARITGTITDTQYF,TGCAGTGCTCGAATAACCGGGACTATCACAGATACGCAGTATTTT
TRBD2,TRBJ2-1,many,TRBV7-9,CASSPRGGWQFF,TGTGCCAGCAGCCCTCGGGGGGGCTGGCAGTTCTTC
TRBD2,TRBJ2-7,many,TRBV20-1,CSARDRLAGVNEQYF,TGCAGTGCTAGAGACCGACTAGCGGGGGTTAACGAGCAGTACTTC